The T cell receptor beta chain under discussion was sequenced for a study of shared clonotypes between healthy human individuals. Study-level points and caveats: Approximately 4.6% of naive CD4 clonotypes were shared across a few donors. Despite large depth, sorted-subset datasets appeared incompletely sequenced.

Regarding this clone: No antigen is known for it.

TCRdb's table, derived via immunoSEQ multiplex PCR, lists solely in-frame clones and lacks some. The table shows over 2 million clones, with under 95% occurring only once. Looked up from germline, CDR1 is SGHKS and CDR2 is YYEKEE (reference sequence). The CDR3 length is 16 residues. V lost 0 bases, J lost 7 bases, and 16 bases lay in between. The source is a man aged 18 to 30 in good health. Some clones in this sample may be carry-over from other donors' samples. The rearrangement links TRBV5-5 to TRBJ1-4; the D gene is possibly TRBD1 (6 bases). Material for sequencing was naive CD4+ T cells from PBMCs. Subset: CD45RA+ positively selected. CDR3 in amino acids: CASSLAVGGDREKLFF. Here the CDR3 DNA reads TGTGCCAGCAGCTTGGCTGTAGGGGGTGATCGTGAAAAACTGTTTTTT.